The next 24 T cell receptor beta chains were all read from a single sample in a study of T cell responses to AZD1222 COVID-19 vaccine. Only in-frame clones appear in the TCRdb table, and some are missing; sequencing was by immunoSEQ multiplex PCR. The repertoire holds about 110,000 clones, with about 82% as singletons. Sequenced material: peripheral blood, taken on day 0 of AZD1222 vaccination. The receptors here all came from an adult in good health.

This chain connects TRBV5-6 to TRBJ2-7, with TRBD2 matching over 10 bases. Germline CDR1 and CDR2: SGHDT and YYEEEE. V shed 6 bases, J shed 3 bases, and the junction held 15 bases outside the gene matches. There are 17 residues in the CDR3. Here the CDR3 reads CASTSTSGAVSVYEQYF. The CDR3 DNA follows: TGTGCCAGCACCTCCACTAGCGGGGCCGTTTCGGTCTACGAGCAGTACTTC.

This chain uses TRBV27 with TRBJ2-7, with 9 bases identical to TRBD1. There are 15 residues in the CDR3. The germline CDR1 and CDR2 sequences are MNHEY and SMNVEV (reference sequence). J gave up 2 bases and V 5 bases, and 7 bases lay outside the gene matches. CDR3 sequence (DNA): TGTGCCAGCAGTCCGGGGACAGGGAGTCCCTACGAGCAGTACTTC. It codes for CASSPGTGSPYEQYF.

CDR3 nucleotides: TGTGCCAGCAGTACAATGAAAGCCAAAAACATTCAGTACTTC. This gives the protein CASSTMKAKNIQYF. The chain links TRBV6-5 to TRBJ2-4; D unresolved. With 5 bases removed from V and 0 bases from J, the gap between germline ends came to 8 bases. The CDR3 has 14 amino acids. Germline V gene lookup returns CDR1 MNHEY and CDR2 SVGAGI.

The chain combines TRBV3-1 (or the pseudogene TRBV3-2) with TRBJ1-2; 7 bases map to TRBD1. This CDR3 comprises 15 residues. The V gene's germline CDR1 is LGHDT and CDR2 YNNKEL (reference sequence). The J segment lost 8 bases and the V segment lost 4 bases, leaving 13 bases of the junction unmatched. Here the CDR3 DNA reads TGTGCCAGCAGCCTCCGGAGGCAGGGGGTAGGAGGCTACACCTTC. It specifies CASSLRRQGVGGYTF.

This clone turned up a few times. The chain combines TRBV21-1 with TRBJ1-3. TRBV21-1 is marked as a pseudogene. The CDR3 has 13 residues. The CDR3 loop reads CASRALPRRTIYF. CDR3 DNA sequence: TGTGCCAGCAGGGCCCTCCCGAGGAGGACCATATATTTT.

This clone has a handful of counts. CDR3 sequence: CASSLLRSGRVYGYTF. CDR3 in DNA: TGTGCCAGCAGTTTGTTGCGGAGTGGCAGGGTCTATGGCTACACCTTC. V usage is TRBV28 and J usage is TRBJ1-2; D is perhaps TRBD1 (5 bases). V was clipped by 3 bases and J by 4 bases, with 18 bases between them. The CDR3 consists of 16 residues. The germline V gene encodes CDR1 MDHEN and CDR2 SYDVKM.

V gene TRBV7-8 combines with J gene TRBJ2-1; tentatively, D is TRBD1 (6 bases). CDR3 length: 13 amino acids. V was cut by 0 bases and J by 8 bases, with 8 bases left in between. Germline lookup yields CDR1 SGHVS and CDR2 FQNEAQ. The CDR3 loop is CASSLAGAYEQFF. The DNA for the CDR3 is TGTGCCAGCAGCTTAGCGGGGGCCTATGAGCAGTTCTTC.

V is TRBV27 and J is TRBJ2-7; TRBD1 agrees at 7 bases. The germline CDR1 and CDR2 sequences are MNHEY and SMNVEV (reference sequence). The CDR3 has 18 residues. V dropped 7 bases and J dropped 3; count of bases not matched to a gene: 21. CDR3 nucleotides: TGTGCCAGCACCTCGGACAGGACTCTTTCTGGGCACTACTACGAGCAGTACTTC. Encoded protein: CASTSDRTLSGHYYEQYF.

This sequence joins TRBV24-1 and TRBJ1-3; D not certain. The V gene lost 7 bases and the J gene lost 0 bases, with 24 bases spanning the gap. There are 19 residues in the CDR3. The germline V gene encodes CDR1 KGHDR and CDR2 SFDVKD. As DNA, the CDR3 is TGTGCCACCAGCCCCAACAGCCTTAGTTTGGGGAGCTCTGGAAACACCATATATTTT. Translation: CATSPNSLSLGSSGNTIYF.

This chain uses TRBV7-2 with TRBJ2-7; the D call may be TRBD1 or TRBD2 (5 bases each). In germline, CDR1 is SGHTA, CDR2 FQGNSA. V lost 0 bases, J lost 2 bases, and 11 bases lay in between. The CDR3 covers 15 residues. CDR3 amino acids: CASSLAGTETYEQYF. The DNA for the CDR3 is TGTGCCAGCAGCTTAGCCGGGACGGAGACCTACGAGCAGTACTTC. The complete variable domain, with remaining parts taken from reference TRBV7-2 and TRBJ2-7, reads GAGVSQSPSNKVTEKGKDVELRCDPISGHTALYWYRQSLGQGLEFLIYFQGNSAPDKSGLPSDRFSAERTGGSVSTLTIQRTQQEDSAVYLCASSLAGTETYEQYFGPGTRLTVT.

This chain joins TRBV6-6 and TRBJ2-7; TRBD1 agrees at 8 bases. The CDR3 has 14 amino acids. Germline V gives CDR1 MNHNY, CDR2 SVGAGI (reference sequence). V dropped 6 bases and J dropped 5; count of bases not matched to a gene: 9. CDR3 DNA: TGTGCCAGCAGCGAACAGGGGGGAAAAAACGAGCAGTACTTC. Encoded protein: CASSEQGGKNEQYF.

The J gene is TRBJ2-1, the V gene TRBV4-3; 8 positions match TRBD2. The trim removed 0 bases at V and 3 bases at J, leaving 7 bases unmatched. Germline V CDR1 and CDR2: LGHNA, YSLEER. This CDR3 region has 17 residues. The CDR3 here is CASSQEPTSGGYNEQFF. CDR3 DNA sequence: TGCGCCAGCAGCCAAGAACCCACGAGCGGGGGCTACAATGAGCAGTTCTTC.

The chain joins TRBV5-1 to TRBJ1-1; D uncertain. Trimming took off 0 bases at V and 5 bases at J, with 11 bases between the two ends. CDR3 length: 14 residues. Germline V gene lookup returns CDR1 SGHRS and CDR2 YFSETQ. The CDR3 nucleotides read TGCGCCAGCAGCTTGGACCTGTTGGGGACTGAAGCTTTCTTT. The encoded protein is CASSLDLLGTEAFF. The entire variable domain, with the rest obtained from reference TRBV5-1 and TRBJ1-1, is as follows: KAGVTQTPRYLIKTRGQQVTLSCSPISGHRSVSWYQQTPGQGLQFLFEYFSETQRNKGNFPGRFSGRQFSNSRSEMNVSTLELGDSALYLCASSLDLLGTEAFFGQGTRLTVV.

This chain links TRBV12-3 or TRBV12-4 with TRBJ2-2; the D is unclear. The CDR3 has 13 residues. The ends were cut back, 6 bases at V and 3 bases at J, with 8 bases in the middle. CDR3 in amino acids: CASRSSYTGELFF. Written as DNA, the CDR3 is TGTGCCAGCAGATCTTCGTACACCGGGGAGCTGTTTTTT.

CDR3 bases: TGTGCCAGCAGTTACCCGACAGGGACCTTCCGGGAGACCCAGTACTTC. Its protein is CASSYPTGTFRETQYF. The chain joins TRBV6-2 or TRBV6-3 to TRBJ2-5; TRBD1 matches at 7 bases. CDR1 MNHEY and CDR2 SVGEGT come from the germline V gene. This CDR3 contains 16 residues. V dropped 2 bases and J dropped 5; count of bases not matched to a gene: 11.

The chain carries TRBV27 and TRBJ2-7; TRBD2 might be the D (7 bases). The CDR3 sequence is 14 residues long. Trimming cost V 4 bases and J 2 bases, with 12 bases left between them. Germline CDR1 MNHEY, CDR2 SMNVEV (reference sequence). The CDR3 loop is CASSWGRGAYEQYF. As DNA, the CDR3 is TGTGCCAGCAGTTGGGGGAGGGGGGCCTACGAGCAGTACTTC.

V and J are TRBV5-4 and TRBJ2-7; 9 bases align to TRBD1. This CDR3 spans 15 amino acids. J was trimmed by 3 bases and V by 4 bases; bases with no gene match: 8. Germline V CDR1 and CDR2: SGHNT, YYREEE (reference sequence). In DNA form, the CDR3 reads TGTGCCAGCAGCCTTCAGGACAGGGGTCTCTACGAGCAGTACTTC. This translates into CASSLQDRGLYEQYF.

The V call is TRBV5-8, the J call TRBJ1-5; D not certain. The CDR3 loop spans 14 amino acids. Germline loops: CDR1 SGHTS, CDR2 YDEGEE. The V end lost 2 bases, the J end lost 4 bases, and 10 bases lay between the germline ends. As DNA, the CDR3 is TGTGCCAGCAGCTTCGGGCAGGTTAATCAGCCCCAGCATTTT. Amino acid sequence: CASSFGQVNQPQHF.

This sequence joins TRBV12-3 or TRBV12-4 and TRBJ1-1; D is perhaps TRBD1 (6 bases). Trimming pared 7 bases from V and 8 bases from J, leaving 14 bases between. The CDR3 covers 12 residues. DNA for the CDR3: TGTGCCAGCACCCAGCTCGACAGGGAAGCTTTCTTT. Protein: CASTQLDREAFF.

V and J are TRBV21-1 and TRBJ1-1. TRBV21-1 counts as a pseudogene. The CDR3 length is 13 residues. The CDR3 spells CASSRGRGTEAFF. In DNA form, the CDR3 reads TGTGCCAGCAGCAGGGGCCGAGGGACTGAAGCTTTCTTT.

This chain joins TRBV3-1 (or the pseudogene TRBV3-2) and TRBJ1-5; D not certain. Trimming removed 1 base at V and 0 bases at J, with 10 bases between. Germline V gene data show CDR1 as LGHDT and CDR2 as YNNKEL (reference sequence). The CDR3 consists of 16 residues. The CDR3 DNA reads as TGTGCCAGCAGCCAAGCGTCTCAGTGTAGCAATCAGCCCCAGCATTTT. This gives the protein CASSQASQCSNQPQHF.

A few counts support this clone. The chain combines TRBV6-5 with TRBJ1-6; 7 bases agree with TRBD1. This CDR3 region has 15 residues. V was pared by 5 bases and J by 7 bases, with 8 bases of the junction left unmatched. From germline, CDR1 is MNHEY and CDR2 SVGAGI. The CDR3 DNA reads TGTGCCAGCAGTACGGACAGGATGGAGAATTCACCCCTCCACTTT. Translating gives CASSTDRMENSPLHF.

This chain joins TRBV4-1 and TRBJ1-2; D unresolved. Germline V gives CDR1 MGHRA, CDR2 YSYEKL. This CDR3 contains 13 residues. Between the trimmed V and J ends, which lost 1 base and 5 bases, there was a span of 8 bases. The CDR3 region has the DNA TGCGCCAGCAGCCAAGCCCCCCGGTATGGCTACACCTTC. It yields the protein CASSQAPRYGYTF.

CDR3 residues: CASSPGQTTYTEAFF. The CDR3 coding sequence is TGTGCCAGCTCTCCTGGACAGACTACTTACACTGAAGCTTTCTTT. The J gene is TRBJ1-1, the V gene TRBV18; a possible D gene is TRBD1 (6 bases). Trimming left V 6 bases short and J 3 bases short, with 17 bases between. The CDR3 length is 15 residues. Germline lookup yields CDR1 KGHSH and CDR2 LQKENI.